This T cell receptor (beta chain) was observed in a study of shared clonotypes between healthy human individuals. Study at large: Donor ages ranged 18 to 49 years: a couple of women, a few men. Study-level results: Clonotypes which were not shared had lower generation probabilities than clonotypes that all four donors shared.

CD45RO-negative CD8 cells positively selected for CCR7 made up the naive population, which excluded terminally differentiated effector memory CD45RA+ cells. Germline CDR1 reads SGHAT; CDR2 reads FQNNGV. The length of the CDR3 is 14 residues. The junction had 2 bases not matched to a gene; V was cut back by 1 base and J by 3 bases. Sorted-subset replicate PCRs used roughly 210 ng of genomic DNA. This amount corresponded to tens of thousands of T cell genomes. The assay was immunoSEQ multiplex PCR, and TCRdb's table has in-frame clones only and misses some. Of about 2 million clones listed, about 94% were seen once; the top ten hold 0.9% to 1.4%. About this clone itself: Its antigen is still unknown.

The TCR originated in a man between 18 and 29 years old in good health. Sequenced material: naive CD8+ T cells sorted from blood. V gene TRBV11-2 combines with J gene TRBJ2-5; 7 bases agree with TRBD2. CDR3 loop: CASSLAGGEETQYF. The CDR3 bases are TGTGCCAGCAGCTTAGCGGGGGGAGAAGAGACCCAGTACTTC.